The T cell receptor beta chain described here comes from a study of T cell responses to AZD1222 COVID-19 vaccine. The protocol was immunoSEQ multiplex PCR, while the TCRdb copy is restricted to in-frame clones and leaves out a portion. The sample comprises some 120,000 clones, roughly nine tenths of which are singletons, and roughly 5.4% rests with the top ten. CDR3 length: 16 residues. The V and J ends lost 4 bases and 1 base, in that order; junction bases with no gene match: 13. From germline, CDR1 is GTSNPN and CDR2 SVGIG (reference sequence). The chain links TRBV30 to TRBJ2-7, with 7 bases matching TRBD1. The TCR sequence derives from an adult in good health. Specimen: peripheral blood, collected on day 0 of AZD1222 vaccination. This chain's CDR3 is CAWTKGDSRRSYEQYF. The CDR3 DNA reads as TGTGCCTGGACTAAGGGGGACAGTCGAAGGTCCTACGAGCAGTACTTC.